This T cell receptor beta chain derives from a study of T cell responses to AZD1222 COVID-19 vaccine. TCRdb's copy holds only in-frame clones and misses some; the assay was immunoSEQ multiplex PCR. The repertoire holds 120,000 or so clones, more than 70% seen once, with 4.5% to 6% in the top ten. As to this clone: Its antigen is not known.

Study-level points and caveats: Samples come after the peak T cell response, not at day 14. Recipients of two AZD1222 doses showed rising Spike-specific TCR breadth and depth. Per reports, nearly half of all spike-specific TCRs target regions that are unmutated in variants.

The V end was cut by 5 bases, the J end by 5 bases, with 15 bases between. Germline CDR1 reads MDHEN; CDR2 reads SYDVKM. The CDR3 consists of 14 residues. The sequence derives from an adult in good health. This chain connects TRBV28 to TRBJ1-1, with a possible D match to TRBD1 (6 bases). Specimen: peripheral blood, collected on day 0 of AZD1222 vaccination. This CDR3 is CASSIGGDWTEAFF. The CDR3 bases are TGTGCCAGCAGTATTGGGGGCGATTGGACTGAAGCTTTCTTT.